The 29 T cell receptor beta chains below come from one sample, sequenced in a study of CD8 T cells in Susac syndrome. Random hexamers were used to reverse transcribe an amount of roughly 0.45 to 1 ug RNA. TCRdb re-derived calls from the immunoSEQ multiplex PCR reads in MiXCR, one entry per CDR3 protein. The sample holds almost 450,000 distinct CDR3 sequences, 75% to 90% seen once. The specimen was CD8+ T cells from PBMCs. These receptors were obtained from a human donor with multiple sclerosis.

V and J are TRBV19 and TRBJ1-1, with 8 bases aligning to TRBD1. CDR1 and CDR2 (germline): LNHDA, SQIVND (reference sequence). The CDR3 runs 15 residues. V lost 5 bases to trimming and J lost 5 bases; unmatched junction nucleotides: 10. CDR3 residues: CASSGQGSGRTEAFF. CDR3 bases: TGTGCCAGTAGTGGACAGGGAAGTGGGCGAACTGAAGCTTTCTTT.

CDR3 in DNA: TGTGCCAGCAGCCTGGACAGGTTCTCCTACGAGCAGTACTTC. It is translated as CASSLDRFSYEQYF. The chain links TRBV11-2 to TRBJ2-7; 7 bases fit TRBD1. V lost 5 bases and J lost 0; bases outside the gene matches: 4. This CDR3 contains 14 residues. Germline loops: CDR1 SGHAT, CDR2 FQNNGV.

To note about this clonotype: At one of its ends the junction is not consistent with the germline gene, which may arise from a read error. The J gene is TRBJ2-7, the V gene TRBV7-6; 9 nucleotides align to TRBD2. The CDR3 has 14 residues. The germline CDR1 and CDR2 sequences are SGHVS and FNYEAQ. This chain's CDR3 is CASSRTSESYEQCF. DNA for the CDR3: TGTGCCAGCAGCCGGACTAGCGAGAGCTACGAGCAGTGCTTC.

The genes are TRBV30 and TRBJ2-6; no firm D call. V dropped 4 bases and J dropped 4 bases, with 14 bases sitting between them. The CDR3 loop spans 15 amino acids. CDR1 GTSNPN and CDR2 SVGIG come from the germline V gene (reference sequence). CDR3 loop: CAWNDPGSGANVLTF. The CDR3 DNA reads TGTGCCTGGAACGACCCAGGTTCCGGGGCCAACGTCCTGACTTTC.

This chain connects TRBV13 to TRBJ1-1, with 7 bases aligning to TRBD1. This CDR3 is 13 amino acids long. Germline V gene data show CDR1 as PRHDT and CDR2 as FYEKMQ (reference sequence). Trimming removed 5 bases from V and 4 bases from J; junction bases left unmatched: 4. The CDR3 region is CASSVQGTTEAFF. Here the CDR3 DNA reads TGTGCCAGCAGCGTACAGGGGACCACTGAAGCTTTCTTT.

This chain's CDR3 is CASSYGTGPTNTEAFF. The CDR3 DNA reads TGTGCCAGCAGCTACGGAACGGGACCTACGAACACTGAAGCTTTCTTT. The gene calls are TRBV6-5 and TRBJ1-1, with D possibly being TRBD1 (5 bases). The CDR3 covers 16 residues. Germline V CDR1 and CDR2: MNHEY, SVGAGI. Trimming removed 6 bases from V and 1 base from J, with 18 bases in between.

The rearrangement links TRBV7-9 to TRBJ2-6, with D possibly being TRBD1 (6 bases). The V gene lost 2 bases and the J gene lost 0 bases, with 17 bases spanning the gap. This CDR3 is built from 19 residues. Germline CDR1 SEHNR, CDR2 FQNEAQ (reference sequence). CDR3 nucleotides: TGTGCCAGCAGCTTACTAATGGGGGCCCGAAGCTCTGGGGCCAACGTCCTGACTTTC. Encoded protein: CASSLLMGARSSGANVLTF.

The chain carries TRBV5-8 and TRBJ2-7; D is unclear. V was pared by 3 bases and J by 0 bases, with 13 bases between. The CDR3 is 15 amino acids. Germline CDR1 and CDR2: SGHTS and YDEGEE. The CDR3 bases are TGTGCCAGCAGCTGGACCTCGGCGGACTCCTACGAGCAGTACTTC. This gives the protein CASSWTSADSYEQYF.

The genes are TRBV20-1 and TRBJ2-3, with 8 bases that match TRBD2. J lost 2 bases, V lost 0 bases, and 4 bases had no gene match. Germline loops: CDR1 DFQATT, CDR2 SNEGSKA (reference sequence). This CDR3 is 15 amino acids long. The DNA of the CDR3 is TGCAGTGCTAGAGAGCGGGGGGCCCCCACAGATACGCAGTATTTT. This codes for CSARERGAPTDTQYF.

The sample holds one count of this clonotype. J is TRBJ2-1 and V is TRBV27; D uncertain. Germline assignment: CDR1 MNHEY and CDR2 SMNVEV (reference sequence). Between the trimmed V and J ends, which lost 1 base and 8 bases, there was a span of 15 bases. CDR3 length: 15 amino acids. CDR3 coding DNA: TGTGCCAGCAGTTTATTTAGACTCCTTGGAGATGAGCAGTTCTTC. As protein: CASSLFRLLGDEQFF.

This clonotype has a handful of counts. This chain joins TRBV4-1 and TRBJ2-7; no firm D call. The CDR3 is made up of 14 amino acids. The germline V gene encodes CDR1 MGHRA and CDR2 YSYEKL. V shed 0 bases and J shed 3 bases, with 9 bases lying between them. The chain's CDR3 is CASSQEGAYYEQYF. CDR3 coding DNA: TGCGCCAGCAGCCAAGAAGGCGCTTACTACGAGCAGTACTTC.

The V and J genes are TRBV6-1 and TRBJ1-2; D is ambiguous. This CDR3 contains 13 residues. Trimming took 6 bases from V and 8 from J, leaving 16 bases between them. CDR1 is MNHNS and CDR2 is SASEGT in the germline V gene. The CDR3 is CASSSATPEGYTF. The DNA of the CDR3 is TGTGCCAGCAGCTCCGCGACGCCCGAGGGCTACACCTTC.

The chain carries TRBV28 and TRBJ1-1; D uncertain. The CDR3 is 17 residues long. V was shortened by 3 bases and J by 0 bases, with 17 bases between the two germline ends. Germline V gene sequence: CDR1 MDHEN, CDR2 SYDVKM. This CDR3 reads CASSLRRWWALNTEAFF. In nucleotides, the CDR3 is TGTGCCAGCAGTTTGAGGAGGTGGTGGGCTCTGAACACTGAAGCTTTCTTT.

This clonotype has only a few counts. This rearrangement joins TRBV6-5 to TRBJ2-1; D not certain. This CDR3 is built from 15 residues. Germline lookup yields CDR1 MNHEY and CDR2 SVGAGI. Trimming removed 2 bases from V and 4 bases from J, with 12 bases in between. The CDR3 region is CASSYELSDYNEQFF. The DNA of the CDR3 is TGTGCCAGCAGTTACGAGCTTTCGGATTACAATGAGCAGTTCTTC.

The rearrangement uses TRBV4-1 and TRBJ2-2; D gene ambiguous. Trimming shortened V by 1 base and J by 1 base, and 4 bases separated the two germline ends. Germline CDR1 and CDR2: MGHRA and YSYEKL. The CDR3 covers 14 residues. The CDR3 DNA reads TGCGCCAGCAGCCAAGGGCGGAACACCGGGGAGCTGTTTTTT. Its protein product is CASSQGRNTGELFF.

The chain uses TRBV11-2 and TRBJ1-4, with D perhaps TRBD1 (5 bases). The V end lost 2 bases, the J end lost 3 bases, and 13 bases lay between the germline ends. The CDR3 contains 16 residues. Germline CDR1 and CDR2: SGHAT and FQNNGV. CDR3 DNA sequence: TGTGCCAGCAGCTTAAGCTTCGGGGGAGCTAATGAAAAACTGTTTTTT. This codes for CASSLSFGGANEKLFF. Drawing the rest from reference TRBV11-2 and TRBJ1-4, the complete variable domain is EAGVAQSPRYKIIEKRQSVAFWCNPISGHATLYWYQQILGQGPKLLIQFQNNGVVDDSQLPKDRFSAERLKGVDSTLKIQPAKLEDSAVYLCASSLSFGGANEKLFFGSGTQLSVL.

This rearrangement joins TRBV12-3 or TRBV12-4 to TRBJ1-4; D gene unclear. There are 13 residues in the CDR3. V was pared by 3 bases and J by 6 bases, with 8 bases between. CDR3 in amino acids: CASSFLDDEKLFF. The CDR3 DNA sequence: TGTGCCAGCAGTTTTCTAGATGATGAAAAACTGTTTTTT.

This chain links TRBV20-1 with TRBJ1-2; 8 nucleotides align to TRBD1. The CDR3 sequence is 15 residues long. Per germline, CDR1 DFQATT and CDR2 SNEGSKA (reference sequence). J lost 0 bases, V lost 6 bases, and 9 bases had no gene match. The CDR3 nucleotides are TGCAGTGCGCGGGACAGGAGCCTTTCTAACTATGGCTACACCTTC. Residues: CSARDRSLSNYGYTF.

As to this clonotype: A read error may account for a junction end that differs from germline. The chain carries TRBV27 and TRBJ1-3; 9 bases are shared with TRBD1. In germline, CDR1 is MNHEY, CDR2 SMNVEV (reference sequence). The CDR3 has 18 amino acids. CDR3 region: CASSLTGQGSPPGNTIYF. CDR3 in DNA: TGTGCCAGCAGTTTAACGGGACAGGGCTCCCCTCCTGGGAACACCATATATTTT.

The genes are TRBV20-1 and TRBJ2-7; the D is unclear. The CDR3 contains 13 residues. The germline V gene has CDR1 DFQATT and CDR2 SNEGSKA (reference sequence). V lost 3 bases and J lost 2, with 11 bases in between. The CDR3 sequence: CSASPVFTYEQYF. The CDR3 nucleotides read TGCAGTGCTAGCCCGGTCTTCACCTACGAGCAGTACTTC.

V is TRBV30 and J is TRBJ2-1; weak D call: TRBD2 (5 bases). Germline-derived CDR1 and CDR2 are GTSNPN and SVGIG (reference sequence). The V and J ends lost 5 bases and 15 bases respectively, with 17 bases between them. The CDR3 totals 11 residues. The CDR3 region is CAWVLGLWTFF. CDR3 sequence (DNA): TGTGCCTGGGTCCTCGGACTTTGGACGTTCTTC.

The J gene is TRBJ2-7, the V gene TRBV27; 8 bases line up with TRBD1. The junction had 5 bases not matched to a gene; V was cut back by 7 bases and J by 6 bases. CDR3 length: 12 residues. Per the germline V gene, CDR1 is MNHEY and CDR2 is SMNVEV (reference sequence). The CDR3 is CASMQGASEQYF. The CDR3 DNA reads TGTGCCAGCATGCAGGGGGCTAGCGAGCAGTACTTC.

This sequence joins TRBV24-1 and TRBJ1-2, with 7 bases lining up with TRBD1. Germline assignment: CDR1 KGHDR and CDR2 SFDVKD. The trim removed 1 base at V and 5 bases at J, leaving 0 bases unmatched. This CDR3 contains 13 residues. Here the CDR3 reads CATSDFRGYGYTF. CDR3 DNA sequence: TGTGCCACCAGTGATTTCAGGGGGTATGGCTACACCTTC.

This clonotype was seen only a few times. V and J are TRBV5-1 and TRBJ2-7, with D unclear. The CDR3 is 12 residues long. Germline loops: CDR1 SGHRS, CDR2 YFSETQ. Between the trimmed V and J ends, which lost 2 bases and 6 bases, there was a span of 9 bases. CDR3 sequence reads: CASSLRLGEQYF. CDR3 in DNA: TGCGCCAGCAGCTTACGCTTAGGCGAGCAGTACTTC.

V is TRBV27 and J is TRBJ2-5; 7 bases map to TRBD2. Germline CDR1 is MNHEY and CDR2 is SMNVEV (reference sequence). The CDR3 consists of 19 residues. V shed 2 bases, J shed 5 bases, and the junction held 20 bases outside the gene matches. The CDR3 loop is CASSLTPPSGLNKGETQYF. Here the CDR3 DNA reads TGTGCCAGCAGTTTAACCCCCCCTAGCGGACTTAATAAAGGGGAGACCCAGTACTTC.

The V call is TRBV30, the J call TRBJ2-7; maybe TRBD2 (5 bases). V lost 7 bases to trimming and J lost 1 base, with 23 bases between them. CDR1 and CDR2 from the germline V gene are GTSNPN and SVGIG (reference sequence). CDR3 length equals 16 residues. The CDR3 region has the DNA TGTGCCTCCCACCCCAAGGAGGCAGGCCCTTCCTACGAGCAGTACTTC. Protein sequence: CASHPKEAGPSYEQYF.

V gene TRBV19 combines with J gene TRBJ2-7; D is tentatively TRBD1 or TRBD2 (6 bases each). The CDR3 runs to 13 residues. CDR1 and CDR2 from the germline V gene are LNHDA and SQIVND (reference sequence). The ends were cut back, 10 bases at V and 4 bases at J, with 17 bases in the middle. The CDR3 reads CAIFAGGPYEQYF. The DNA of the CDR3 is TGTGCCATTTTCGCTGGGGGGCCTTACGAGCAGTACTTC.

The genes are TRBV5-1 and TRBJ2-7; D is perhaps TRBD1 or TRBD2 (5 bases each). This CDR3 has 14 amino acids. CDR1 and CDR2 from the germline V gene are SGHRS and YFSETQ. The ends were cut back, 5 bases at V and 3 bases at J, with 15 bases in the middle. CDR3 loop: CASSPAGAVYEQYF. In DNA form, the CDR3 reads TGCGCCAGCAGTCCCGCCGGGGCAGTCTACGAGCAGTACTTC. The whole variable domain, filled in from reference TRBV5-1 and TRBJ2-7, reads KAGVTQTPRYLIKTRGQQVTLSCSPISGHRSVSWYQQTPGQGLQFLFEYFSETQRNKGNFPGRFSGRQFSNSRSEMNVSTLELGDSALYLCASSPAGAVYEQYFGPGTRLTVT.

This chain's CDR3 is CASSYLIGLVYEQYF. CDR3 nucleotides: TGTGCCAGCAGTTACTTAATCGGACTAGTCTACGAGCAGTACTTC. The chain uses TRBV6-2 or TRBV6-3 and TRBJ2-7; TRBD2 aligns across 7 bases. In germline, CDR1 is MNHEY, CDR2 SVGEGT. This CDR3 is 15 amino acids long. Losses at the gene ends were 1 base for V and 3 bases for J; bases not matched to a gene: 6.